The subject of this entry is one T cell receptor beta chain. These data originate in a study of shared clonotypes between healthy human individuals. V was pared by 2 bases and J by 5 bases, with 8 bases between. The length of the CDR3 is 14 residues. Germline CDR1 reads SGDLS; CDR2 reads YYNGEE. Here immunoSEQ multiplex PCR was the method, and the copy in TCRdb shows in-frame clones only, minus some. The table includes nearly 1 million clones, approximately 80% detected once. The sequencing input was memory CD4+ T cells sorted from blood. Subset: CD45RA-negative fraction. The origin of this receptor is a man between 18 and 35 years old in good health. The chain combines TRBV9 with TRBJ1-6; no firm D call. CDR3 sequence: CASSVDAHNSPLHF. The DNA for the CDR3 is TGTGCCAGCAGCGTTGACGCCCATAATTCACCCCTCCACTTT.